The rows below give T cell receptor beta chains drawn from one sample of a study of cytomegalovirus exposure and HLA in healthy donors. TCRdb's copy holds only in-frame clones and misses some; the assay was immunoSEQ multiplex PCR. The table has approximately 110,000 clones, 77% seen once; the top ten hold about 3.9%. The sequenced sample was PBMCs. All receptors derive from a human donor in good health. CDR3s leave out the opening cysteine and the closing phenylalanine or tryptophan. D genes are given only for firm matches.

>TRBV6-1|-
ASSEQYGYT
>TRBV7-9|TRBD2
ASSHPWASGRETQY
>TRBV28|TRBD1
ASSTLTTGSYGYT
>TRBV19|-
ASSIDVWGLRREQF
>TRBV19|-
ASSGRYEQY
>TRBV7-9|-
ASSSRAMHSGNTIY
>TRBV2|-
ASSSDSLNTEAF
>TRBV10-3|TRBD2
AISESRAGADTQY
>TRBV10-3|TRBD1
AISESTGSYEQY
>TRBV27|TRBD2
ASSSPRLAANTGELF
>TRBV7-9|-
ASSLAVQGSRVGQY
>TRBV27|TRBD2
ASSPRDSGRETQY
>TRBV7-2|-
ASSPNRVNSEAF
>TRBV9|-
ASSVSGGGTEAF
>TRBV11-2|-
ASSLNIQETQY
>TRBV28|-
ASSPITGASGNTIY
>TRBV2|-
ASSEEGTGVQPQH
>TRBV19|-
ASSMGSNQPQH
>TRBV19|-
ASSIDFSNQPQH
>TRBV6-1|TRBD2
ASGVGRAGADTQY
>TRBV7-3|TRBD2
ASRRGSGRINEQF
>TRBV5-5|-
ASSQNTEAF
>TRBV10-1|-
ASSPGNQPQH
>TRBV27|-
ASSLDLGRATYEQY
>TRBV18|-
ASSQTGNTEAF
>TRBV5-1|-
ASSGAQGSTYQETQY